This T cell receptor (beta chain) was recorded in a study of long-term antiretroviral therapy in people with HIV. Findings of the study overall: No data on ART adherence, viral resistance or therapy changes. Pre-ART expanded TRB clones stayed dominant throughout, though often decreasing after ART.

A minimum of one pre-ART and two post-ART PBMC samples existed for each donor. Samples held 1-10 million cryopreserved PBMC before DNA extraction. Trimming removed 4 bases from V and 2 bases from J, with 12 bases in between. This CDR3 is built from 14 residues. Germline assignment: CDR1 SEHNR and CDR2 FQNEAQ (reference sequence). Survey-level resolution applied to immunoSEQ assay v3.0. TCRdb's copy holds only in-frame clones and misses some; the assay was immunoSEQ multiplex PCR. The table lists 20,000 to 25,000 clones, around 82% of them singletons. A word on this clone: Its antigen is currently unknown.

The chain combines TRBV7-9 with TRBJ2-7; unclear D gene. The source was unsorted PBMCs, collected 2.4 years after starting antiretroviral therapy. The TCR originated in a man between 35 and 55 years old with HIV. CDR3 in amino acids: CASSSVLTAYEQYF. CDR3 sequence (DNA): TGTGCCAGCAGCTCCGTGCTCACGGCCTACGAGCAGTACTTC. Combining the CDR3 with reference TRBV7-9 and TRBJ2-7 gives the whole variable domain DTGVSQNPRHKITKRGQNVTFRCDPISEHNRLYWYRQTLGQGPEFLTYFQNEAQLEKSRLLSDRFSAERPKGSFSTLEIQRTEQGDSAMYLCASSSVLTAYEQYFGPGTRLTVT.